The 17 T cell receptor beta chains listed next were all sequenced from one sample in a study of blood T cell repertoires in COVID-19. Data came from immunoSEQ multiplex PCR; TCRdb stores just in-frame clones and leaves some out. The table has approximately 120,000 clones, about 85% seen once. Sequenced material: peripheral blood. The receptors stem from a woman older than 75 with acute or convalescent COVID-19.

The J gene is TRBJ1-2, the V gene TRBV20-1; D not resolved. V lost 0 bases and J lost 10, with 9 bases in between. The germline CDR1 and CDR2 sequences are DFQATT and SNEGSKA (reference sequence). The CDR3 sequence is 11 residues long. In nucleotides, the CDR3 is TGCAGTGCTAGAGATTGGCCCGCCTACACCTTC. Translation: CSARDWPAYTF.

The V call is TRBV5-4, the J call TRBJ2-2, with 10 bases matching TRBD2. There are 15 residues in the CDR3. Trimming took 5 bases from V and 6 from J; bases not matched to a gene: 7. CDR1 SGHNT and CDR2 YYREEE come from the germline V gene (reference sequence). DNA for the CDR3: TGTGCCAGCAGTAGGAGCGGGGGGGCGGCCGGGGAGCTGTTTTTT. Protein product: CASSRSGGAAGELFF. Filled out from reference TRBV5-4 and TRBJ2-2, the complete variable domain reads ETGVTQSPTHLIKTRGQQVTLRCSSQSGHNTVSWYQQALGQGPQFIFQYYREEENGRGNFPPRFSGLQFPNYSSELNVNALELDDSALYLCASSRSGGAAGELFFGEGSRLTVL.

This clone showed up just a few times. This chain uses TRBV3-1 (or the pseudogene TRBV3-2) with TRBJ1-2, with TRBD1 as a possible D gene (5 bases). The CDR3 runs 15 residues. Germline lookup yields CDR1 LGHDT and CDR2 YNNKEL (reference sequence). The V gene lost 2 bases and the J gene lost 6 bases, with 16 bases spanning the gap. In nucleotides, the CDR3 is TGTGCCAGCAGCCAATTGAACGCCAGGGAAAATGGCTACACCTTC. Residues: CASSQLNARENGYTF.

This chain uses TRBV12-3 or TRBV12-4 with TRBJ1-2; perhaps TRBD1 as D (5 bases). This CDR3 has 13 amino acids. V gave up 3 bases and J gave up 7 bases, with 12 bases separating them. For the CDR3, the DNA is TGTGCCAGCAGTTTTAAGGGGCGCGGTGGCTACACCTTC. Its protein product is CASSFKGRGGYTF.

The CDR3 nucleotides are TGTGCCAGCAGCCTGGGGGCGCGGACTGAAGCTTTCTTT. The encoded protein is CASSLGARTEAFF. J is TRBJ1-1 and V is TRBV6-5, with a possible D match to TRBD1 (6 bases). The germline V and J ends were trimmed by 6 bases and 5 bases, with 13 bases remaining between them. The germline CDR1 and CDR2 sequences are MNHEY and SVGAGI. The CDR3 is made up of 13 amino acids.

The chain couples TRBV4-1 to TRBJ1-3; D might be TRBD1 (6 bases). The ends were cut back, 5 bases at V and 7 bases at J, with 18 bases in the middle. CDR1 is MGHRA, CDR2 YSYEKL, per germline. The CDR3 covers 15 residues. The CDR3 DNA reads TGCGCCAGCAGCGCGGGGGCTCGAAACTGGAACACCATATATTTT. Amino acid sequence: CASSAGARNWNTIYF.

This sequence joins TRBV28 and TRBJ2-7; tentative D call: TRBD1 (5 bases). Trimming pared 6 bases from V and 3 bases from J, leaving 12 bases between. Germline CDR1 MDHEN, CDR2 SYDVKM. The CDR3 consists of 13 residues. The CDR3 coding sequence is TGTGCCAGCAGCCAGGGTATCAGCTACGAGCAGTACGTC. Translation gives CASSQGISYEQYV.

This chain connects TRBV5-1 to TRBJ1-2, with 8 bases lining up with TRBD1. CDR1 and CDR2 (germline): SGHRS, YFSETQ. Trimming removed 0 bases from V and 0 bases from J; junction bases left unmatched: 4. This CDR3 is 16 amino acids long. The CDR3 loop is CASSLAGDRSNYGYTF. Here the CDR3 DNA reads TGCGCCAGCAGCTTGGCCGGGGACAGGTCTAACTATGGCTACACCTTC.

The chain joins TRBV15 to TRBJ1-2, with TRBD1 matching 7 bases. CDR3 size: 15 residues. The V gene's germline CDR1 is LNHNV and CDR2 YYDKDF (reference sequence). Trimming cost V 0 bases and J 4 bases; bases outside gene matches: 5. CDR3 in amino acids: CATSRDQGQSYGYTF. The CDR3 DNA is TGTGCCACCAGCAGAGACCAGGGACAGAGCTATGGCTACACCTTC.

V is TRBV28 and J is TRBJ1-2; TRBD1 is a possible D gene (6 bases). The CDR3 consists of 17 residues. Germline values: CDR1 MDHEN, CDR2 SYDVKM. V was pared by 4 bases and J by 4 bases, with 22 bases between. CDR3 DNA: TGTGCCAGCAGTTCCTTGAGACTACGGGACACAAGCTATGGCTACACCTTC. It yields the protein CASSSLRLRDTSYGYTF.

V usage is TRBV7-7 and J usage is TRBJ2-5; the match to TRBD1 covers 7 bases. V lost 5 bases to trimming and J lost 1 base; unmatched junction nucleotides: 7. The CDR3 has 15 amino acids. Germline V gene data show CDR1 as SSHAT and CDR2 as FNYEAQ (reference sequence). This chain's CDR3 is CASSMTWDSQETQYF. The CDR3 bases are TGTGCCAGCAGCATGACCTGGGACAGCCAAGAGACCCAGTACTTC.

This sequence joins TRBV6-1 and TRBJ1-2, with 7 bases matching TRBD1. Germline-derived CDR1 and CDR2 are MNHNS and SASEGT. CDR3 length: 13 residues. The junction had 5 bases not matched to a gene; V was cut back by 6 bases and J by 4 bases. As DNA, the CDR3 is TGTGCCAGCAGCAGGGGGTTTGGCTATGGCTACACCTTC. This encodes CASSRGFGYGYTF.

The chain joins TRBV14 to TRBJ1-4; TRBD1 might be the D (6 bases). There are 15 residues in the CDR3. Per the germline V gene, CDR1 is SGHDN and CDR2 is FVKESK. V lost 1 base, J lost 3 bases, and 9 bases lay in between. The CDR3 here is CASSQGQASNEKLFF. CDR3 sequence (DNA): TGTGCCAGCAGCCAAGGACAGGCGTCTAATGAAAAACTGTTTTTT.

The chain has TRBV5-5 and TRBJ1-1; 9 nucleotides align to TRBD1. The CDR3 is made up of 15 amino acids. Germline CDR1 SGHKS, CDR2 YYEKEE (reference sequence). J lost 3 bases, V lost 5 bases, and 8 bases had no gene match. CDR3 amino acids: CASSTTGGGYTEAFF. The CDR3 coding sequence is TGTGCCAGCAGTACTACAGGGGGCGGGTACACTGAAGCTTTCTTT.

The rearrangement joins TRBV5-1 to TRBJ1-4; D ambiguous. This CDR3 has 13 amino acids. Looked up from germline, CDR1 is SGHRS and CDR2 is YFSETQ. V was clipped by 4 bases and J by 8 bases, with 12 bases between them. The CDR3 spells CASSSEASEKLFF. CDR3 in DNA: TGCGCCAGCAGCAGCGAGGCCAGCGAAAAACTGTTTTTT.

This sequence joins TRBV11-2 and TRBJ1-1; D call uncertain. The CDR3 covers 17 residues. Germline lookup yields CDR1 SGHAT and CDR2 FQNNGV. V lost 7 bases to trimming and J lost 1 base, with 22 bases between them. CDR3 nucleotide sequence: TGTGCCAGCACAGCGGTGGCAACGATCTTAGAGAACACTGAAGCTTTCTTT. Translation gives CASTAVATILENTEAFF.

The CDR3 reads CASGDRGYGYTF. CDR3 DNA: TGTGCCAGCGGGGACAGGGGATATGGCTACACCTTC. The gene calls are TRBV28 and TRBJ1-2; the match to TRBD1 covers 10 bases. The CDR3 length is 12 residues. The germline V gene encodes CDR1 MDHEN and CDR2 SYDVKM. V lost 8 bases, J lost 5 bases, and 2 bases stayed unmatched.